A selection of T cell receptor beta chains follows, all from one sample in a study of shared clonotypes between healthy human individuals. Measured with immunoSEQ multiplex PCR; TCRdb has only the in-frame clones, and not every one. The sample shows more than 2 million clones, 85% to 95% of them seen only once. The sample was naive CD4+ T cells sorted from blood. These receptors were taken from a man aged 18 to 30 in good health. Each CDR3 is given with its conserved first and last residue. Rows may omit the clone size; those that give it use once, few, many or a size class.

NA	TRBJ2-5	TRBV29-1	CSVEDRLRFQETQYF
NA	TRBJ2-7	TRBV7-9	CASSLAPAGSGEQYF
NA	TRBJ1-4	TRBV19	CASSSSGGGWEKLFF
once	TRBJ2-7	TRBV28	CASSPGDRDWGEQYF
once	TRBJ2-5	TRBV5-5	CASSLFSQETQYF
NA	TRBJ1-1	TRBV18	CASSPTAGTEAFF
NA	TRBJ1-5	TRBV6-1	CASSDESGGNQPQHF
NA	TRBJ1-1	TRBV6-5	CATSSGTQAFF
NA	TRBJ2-7	TRBV27	CASIYGLAGANPIITYEQYF
NA	TRBJ2-5	TRBV5-4	CASSPRGQGFVGETQYF
NA	TRBJ1-4	TRBV27	CASSPLANEKLFF
NA	TRBJ2-2	TRBV5-6	CASVGTGAAGTGELFF
NA	TRBJ2-1	TRBV5-4	CASSPQGYNEQFF
NA	TRBJ2-7	TRBV29-1	CSVDSGDGQYF
once	TRBJ2-3	TRBV7-2	CASSFSGTSGRAPDTQYF
NA	TRBJ1-2	TRBV19	CASSLQDNYGYTF
NA	TRBJ2-2	TRBV19	CASNTGTANTGELFF
NA	TRBJ1-1	TRBV5-1	CASSLVGGESTEAFF
NA	TRBJ1-1	TRBV7-3	CASSTDPVTEAFF
NA	TRBJ2-7	TRBV13	CASSFQGRGYEQYF
NA	TRBJ2-5	TRBV30	CAWSQWGSGTQETQYF
NA	TRBJ1-5	TRBV19	CASLGEYLGNQPQHF
NA	TRBJ1-2	TRBV5-6	CASSLLQGRANYGYTF
once	TRBJ2-7	TRBV18	CASSLTGELHEQYF
NA	TRBJ2-2	TRBV10-1	CASNRLANTGELFF
NA	TRBJ1-1	TRBV29-1	CSVELQGKVTEAFF
few	TRBJ1-1	TRBV7-9	CASSRTDTEAFF
once	TRBJ2-7	TRBV11-2	CASSLVFAGGVEQYF
NA	TRBJ2-7	TRBV6-1	CASSEQSGTYEQYF
NA	TRBJ2-7	TRBV23-1	CASSQSSVGELYEQYF
NA	TRBJ2-2	TRBV2	CASRNREAGELFF
NA	TRBJ2-7	TRBV28	CASTGRAGHEQYF
NA	TRBJ2-1	TRBV10-2	CASTRGSYNEQFF
NA	TRBJ2-2	TRBV6-1	CASSVYVGTANTGELFF
NA	TRBJ2-5	TRBV18	CASSRSMIETQYF
NA	TRBJ1-1	TRBV28	CASSLGGGVAFF
NA	TRBJ2-1	TRBV5-1	CASSLGTSGGPLHYNEQFF
NA	TRBJ1-2	TRBV9	CASSVAQGTGGYTF
NA	TRBJ2-1	TRBV11-2	CASSLDRLSYEQFF
NA	TRBJ2-3	TRBV7-6	CASSLIPTSGGARDTQYF
NA	TRBJ2-2	TRBV5-1	CASSLIVRSSAGELFF
NA	TRBJ2-1	TRBV30	CAWATGTSGYNEQFF
NA	TRBJ1-4	TRBV6-5	CASSEQRHEKLFF
NA	TRBJ2-2	TRBV7-7	CASSLDFGELFF
NA	TRBJ2-6	TRBV6-5	CASSYGGSGANVLTF
NA	TRBJ2-7	TRBV4-3	CASSQSLGTTWYEQYF
NA	TRBJ2-1	TRBV4-1	CASSPAGTTYNEQFF
NA	TRBJ1-5	TRBV6-1	CASSSGVGNQPQHF
NA	TRBJ2-5	TRBV5-1	CASSSTYQETQYF
NA	TRBJ2-2	TRBV9	CASKENTNTGELFF